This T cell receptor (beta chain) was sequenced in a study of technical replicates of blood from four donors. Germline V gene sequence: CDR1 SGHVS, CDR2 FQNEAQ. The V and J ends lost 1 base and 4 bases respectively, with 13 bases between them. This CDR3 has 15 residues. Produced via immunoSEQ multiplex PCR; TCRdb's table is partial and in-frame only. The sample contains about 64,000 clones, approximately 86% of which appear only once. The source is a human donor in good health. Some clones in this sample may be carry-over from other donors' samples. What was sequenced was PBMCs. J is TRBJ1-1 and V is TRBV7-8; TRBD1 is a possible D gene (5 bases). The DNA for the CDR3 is TGTGCCAGCAGCTTAGGTTCGTACAGGACCACTGAAGCTTTCTTT. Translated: CASSLGSYRTTEAFF.